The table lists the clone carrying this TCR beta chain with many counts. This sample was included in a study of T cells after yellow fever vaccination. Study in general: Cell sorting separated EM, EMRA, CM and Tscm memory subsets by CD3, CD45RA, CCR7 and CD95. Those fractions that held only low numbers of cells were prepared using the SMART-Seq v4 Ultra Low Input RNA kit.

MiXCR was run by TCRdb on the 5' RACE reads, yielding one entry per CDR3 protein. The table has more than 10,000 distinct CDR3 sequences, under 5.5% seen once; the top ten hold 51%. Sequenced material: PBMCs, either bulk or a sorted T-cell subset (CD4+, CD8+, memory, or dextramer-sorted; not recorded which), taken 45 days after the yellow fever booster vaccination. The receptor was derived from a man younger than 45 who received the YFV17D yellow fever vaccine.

CDR3 in amino acids: CASSRRLAGYYEQYF. The DNA for the CDR3 is TGTGCCAGCAGCAGAAGATTAGCAGGCTACTACGAGCAGTACTTC. This chain joins TRBV28 and TRBJ2-7; no firm D call. The CDR3 has 15 amino acids. Trimming left V 6 bases short and J 3 bases short, with 18 bases between. Looked up from germline, CDR1 is MDHEN and CDR2 is SYDVKM.